This T cell receptor (beta chain) was observed in a study of T cell repertoires in cytomegalovirus infection. In the study overall: Public TCR beta signatures were indicative of both CMV infection and a matching HLA type.

This CDR3 has 17 amino acids. In germline, CDR1 is MNHEY, CDR2 SVGEGT. Trimming removed 7 bases from V and 9 bases from J; junction bases left unmatched: 19. TCRdb re-derived calls from the reads in MiXCR, one entry per CDR3 protein. Here the sample spans about 200,000 distinct CDR3 sequences, roughly 9% being singletons. This clonotype has ten or more counts. Its antigen is unknown. Broader study findings: Clonotype analysis showed dominance of the ex vivo response by HLA-C-restricted CMV-specific TCR beta clonotypes.

The V and J genes are TRBV6-2 or TRBV6-3 and TRBJ2-1; the match to TRBD2 covers 9 bases. The source of this sequence is a human donor in good health (CMV status not recorded). Some clones in this sample may be carry-over from other donors' samples. Sample: PBMCs. DNA of the CDR3: TGTGCCAGCAACAATCCGACGCGGCGCGGGAGGGCCTCTGAGCAGTTCTTC. Residues: CASNNPTRRGRASEQFF.